These 15 T cell receptor beta chains originate from one sample sequenced in a study of T cells in narcolepsy. Produced via immunoSEQ multiplex PCR; TCRdb's table is partial and in-frame only. This table holds around 32,000 clones, 75% to 85% found once. Sequences were obtained from CD45RA- memory CD4+ T cells from PBMCs. These receptors all come from a human donor with narcolepsy.

This clone is medium-sized within its sample. This chain uses TRBV4-3 with TRBJ2-7; D is unclear. CDR1 and CDR2 from the germline V gene are LGHNA and YSLEER. CDR3 length equals 14 residues. The V and J ends lost 2 bases and 5 bases respectively, with 13 bases between them. The CDR3: CASSQFPGRDEQYF. Here the CDR3 DNA reads TGCGCCAGCAGCCAATTTCCCGGACGGGACGAGCAGTACTTC.

This chain connects TRBV28 to TRBJ1-2, with D maybe TRBD1 (5 bases). Trimming shortened V by 4 bases and J by 7 bases, and 16 bases separated the two germline ends. This CDR3 is built from 14 residues. The germline V gene has CDR1 MDHEN and CDR2 SYDVKM. CDR3 in amino acids: CASSSPPGSGGYTF. For the CDR3, the DNA is TGTGCCAGCAGTTCCCCCCCAGGGTCGGGTGGCTACACCTTC.

The V call is TRBV27, the J call TRBJ2-3; no clear D. This CDR3 region has 14 residues. The germline V gene has CDR1 MNHEY and CDR2 SMNVEV (reference sequence). Trimming pared 6 bases from V and 0 bases from J, leaving 10 bases between. The CDR3 here is CASSPRPSTDTQYF. CDR3 DNA: TGTGCCAGCAGCCCCCGTCCTAGCACAGATACGCAGTATTTT.

V usage is TRBV28 and J usage is TRBJ1-5; D unclear. With 7 bases removed from V and 6 bases from J, the gap between germline ends came to 13 bases. Germline V gives CDR1 MDHEN, CDR2 SYDVKM. The CDR3 runs 13 residues. The CDR3 DNA follows: TGTGCCAGCACCTCGGGCGGGGTTCAGCCCCAGCATTTT. Its translation: CASTSGGVQPQHF.

This chain links TRBV28 with TRBJ1-4, with TRBD1 matching 11 bases. With V trimmed by 6 bases and J by 2 bases, 5 bases remained unmatched. The CDR3 consists of 16 residues. The germline gives CDR1 MDHEN, CDR2 SYDVKM. The CDR3 DNA follows: TGTGCCAGCAGCAGGACAGGGGGCAAGACTAATGAAAAACTGTTTTTT. Its protein product is CASSRTGGKTNEKLFF.

This chain uses TRBV6-1 with TRBJ1-5; D is uncertain. V lost 4 bases and J lost 4, with 8 bases in between. The germline gives CDR1 MNHNS, CDR2 SASEGT. The CDR3 extends over 13 amino acids. CDR3 region: CASSVSENQPQHF. DNA of the CDR3: TGTGCCAGCAGTGTCTCTGAGAATCAGCCCCAGCATTTT.

As regards this clone: The junction does not match germline at one end; this may be a read error. Written as DNA, the CDR3 is TGTGCCAGCAGCTTTTCTATGGGTGTGGACCCGATAGACTTC. Encoded protein: CASSFSMGVDPIDF. The chain carries TRBV7-2 and TRBJ1-2; D uncertain. Germline loops: CDR1 SGHTA, CDR2 FQGNSA. CDR3 length: 14 residues.

The V gene is TRBV5-1, the J gene TRBJ2-7; 9 positions match TRBD1. This CDR3 region has 19 residues. The germline V gene encodes CDR1 SGHRS and CDR2 YFSETQ. The V and J ends lost 0 bases and 5 bases, in that order; junction bases with no gene match: 18. As DNA, the CDR3 is TGCGCCAGCAGCTTGGGGCTGAATCCCGGGACAGGGAGGATCCACGAGCAGTACTTC. This translates into CASSLGLNPGTGRIHEQYF.

The chain carries TRBV4-3 and TRBJ2-2, with 11 bases lining up with TRBD2. The CDR3 covers 17 residues. V gave up 0 bases and J gave up 7 bases; unmatched junction bases: 7. The germline CDR1 and CDR2 sequences are LGHNA and YSLEER. The CDR3 loop is CASSQEWTSGSGGELFF. DNA of the CDR3: TGCGCCAGCAGCCAAGAATGGACTAGCGGGTCGGGCGGGGAGCTGTTTTTT.

V is TRBV19 and J is TRBJ1-5; the match to TRBD1 covers 10 bases. Germline CDR1 LNHDA, CDR2 SQIVND (reference sequence). Germline trimming cut 5 bases from V and 6 bases from J; bases unmatched to any gene: 7. The CDR3 is made up of 15 amino acids. The CDR3 DNA reads TGTGCCAGTAGTCCCCAAAGGACAGGGGGTCAGCCCCAGCATTTT. Its translation: CASSPQRTGGQPQHF.

The genes are TRBV10-3 and TRBJ2-7; possible D gene TRBD1, 5 bases. Germline V gene sequence: CDR1 ENHRY, CDR2 SYGVKD. V lost 5 bases, J lost 5 bases, and 19 bases lay in between. The CDR3 covers 15 residues. The CDR3 DNA is TGTGCCATCAGTACAGTGCAGGGAAGGAACCACGAGCAGTACTTC. Its translation is CAISTVQGRNHEQYF.

The V call is TRBV19, the J call TRBJ1-5; D possibly corresponds to TRBD1 (6 bases). The CDR3 consists of 16 residues. Between the trimmed V and J ends, which lost 3 bases and 5 bases, there was a span of 17 bases. Germline V gives CDR1 LNHDA, CDR2 SQIVND (reference sequence). The CDR3 loop reads CASSMGAQGPYQPQHF. CDR3 coding DNA: TGTGCCAGTAGTATGGGGGCCCAGGGACCGTATCAGCCCCAGCATTTT.

This chain connects TRBV11-3 to TRBJ2-3, with 11 bases aligning to TRBD2. Per the germline V gene, CDR1 is SGHNT and CDR2 is YENEEA. The CDR3 sequence is 16 residues long. The J segment lost 9 bases and the V segment lost 4 bases, leaving 12 bases of the junction unmatched. In DNA form, the CDR3 reads TGTGCCAGCAGCTCCTCTATAGCGGGAGGGCGACCGACGCAGTATTTT. Amino acids: CASSSSIAGGRPTQYF.

The sample holds a few counts of this clone. The CDR3 here is CASSEQGSSPGQETQYF. The CDR3 nucleotides are TGTGCCAGCAGTGAGCAGGGGTCCTCTCCCGGGCAAGAGACCCAGTACTTC. V gene TRBV25-1 combines with J gene TRBJ2-5; possibly TRBD1 for D (6 bases). V dropped 3 bases and J dropped 2 bases, with 19 bases sitting between them. The CDR3 has 17 amino acids. Germline values: CDR1 MGHDK, CDR2 SYGVNS.

This sequence joins TRBV6-1 and TRBJ1-5, with D perhaps TRBD1 (6 bases). CDR1 MNHNS and CDR2 SASEGT come from the germline V gene. The V gene lost 2 bases and the J gene lost 4 bases, with 12 bases spanning the gap. This CDR3 is 15 amino acids long. CDR3 nucleotides: TGTGCCAGCAGTGAAAGTAGGGGGACTAATCAGCCCCAGCATTTT. Translating gives CASSESRGTNQPQHF.